The source of this T cell receptor beta chain is a study of breast tumors, draining lymph nodes, adjacent tissues (dated by TCRdb to 2016 to 2017). Context from the whole study: The study compared TCR beta repertoires across tumor, adjacent nontumor tissue and axillary lymph nodes from breast cancer patients. In human breast cancer, the study set out to assess how tumor, surrounding tissue and draining lymph node repertoires relate to one another and whether T cells might be exchanged between them.

There are many counts of this clonotype. It has no known antigen specificity. No much larger clone is present one base from it, and per-base qualities are unavailable. Sequencer: Illumina HiSeq 2000. TCR beta chain libraries were generated through multiplex PCR amplification. High-throughput sequencing was used to analyze the amplified TCR beta chain products. The raw public reads went through TCRdb reprocessing: fastp at Q25, MiXCR clone calling, in-frame beta chains kept. Rows are unified per CDR3 protein, each entry keeping the most common DNA and genes. The sample profile shows some 130,000 distinct CDR3 sequences; just under 20% of them were found once. Under 4.5% of the sample is in the top ten clones. The axillary draining lymph nodes of breast cancer patients were the source of the lymph node samples. Trimming at the junction amounts to 3 bases on V and 11 bases on J, and the germline ends lie 10 bases apart. The CDR3 contains 12 residues, cysteine and phenylalanine counted. The kept DNA is CDR3 alone, 36 bases in frame from the first base.

Broad study findings and their caveats: Tumors showed preferential V and J gene usage, and their T-cell repertoire diversity fell below that of lymph nodes yet above that of nontumor tissue. The conclusion that tumor T cells originate in lymph nodes was framed as consistent with a hypothesis rather than directly demonstrated. Tumor and nontumor tissue repertoires were found to be significantly more similar in luminal-like than in basal-like breast cancer. The data were considered consistent with most tumor T cells being derived from the lymph node and subsequently expanding within tumor tissue.

Rearrangement joined TRBV12-3 or TRBV12-4 to TRBJ2-2; TRBD2 is a weak D gene call, 6 bases matching. The material sequenced was axillary lymph node tissue. The sequence was collected from a female donor with breast cancer. Some clones in this sample may be carry-over from other donors' samples. The CDR3 reads as follows: CASSLEGRELFF. The sequence in DNA is TGTGCCAGCAGTTTGGAGGGGAGAGAGCTGTTTTTT.